The clone carrying this T cell receptor (beta chain) was counted between two and nine times. Antigen specificity is unknown. This sample is drawn from a study of T cells after yellow fever vaccination. Study details: The SMART-Seq v4 Ultra Low Input method served to prepare the low-cell-number fractions.

The germline CDR1 and CDR2 sequences are SEHNR and FQNEAQ (reference sequence). The V gene lost 5 bases and the J gene lost 1 base, with 18 bases spanning the gap. The CDR3 runs 16 residues. Study-wide results and caveats: Booster samples showed a return of most primary-vaccination clones (under 98% CD4, 88% CD8). A weaker secondary response peaked on day 5, the primary on day 15.

The TCR cDNA carried a universal primer site and UMIs from 5'RACE template switching. MiXCR, applied by TCRdb to the 5' RACE reads, yields one record per CDR3 protein. The table records some 500,000 distinct CDR3 sequences, approximately 13% of them present only once. This receptor was taken from a man aged 30 to 45 who received the YFV17D yellow fever vaccine. The genes are TRBV7-9 and TRBJ2-7; D ambiguous. Sequences were derived from PBMCs, sampled on the day of the yellow fever booster vaccination. The CDR3 loop reads CASSPPLGTTSYEQYF. CDR3 nucleotides: TGTGCCAGCAGCCCCCCCTTGGGTACCACTTCCTACGAGCAGTACTTC.